Included here is one T cell receptor beta chain sequence, with context. This sample stems from a study of blood T cell repertoires in COVID-19. The overall study: The United States, Italy and Spain were the sources of the acute and convalescent COVID-19 samples.

Produced via immunoSEQ multiplex PCR; TCRdb's table is partial and in-frame only. In the table there are 150,000 to 200,000 clones, roughly 85% of which are singletons. The length of the CDR3 is 15 residues. CDR1 is LGHNA and CDR2 is YNFKEQ in the germline V gene. The junction had 3 bases not matched to a gene; V was cut back by 4 bases and J by 2 bases. The chain carries TRBV4-2 and TRBJ1-5, with TRBD1 identical over 9 bases. This receptor was identified in a human donor with acute or convalescent COVID-19. The donor label of this sample is uncertain. Source material: peripheral blood. CDR3 loop: CASSPGDRGNQPQHF. In nucleotides, the CDR3 is TGTGCCAGCAGCCCAGGGGACAGGGGCAATCAGCCCCAGCATTTT.